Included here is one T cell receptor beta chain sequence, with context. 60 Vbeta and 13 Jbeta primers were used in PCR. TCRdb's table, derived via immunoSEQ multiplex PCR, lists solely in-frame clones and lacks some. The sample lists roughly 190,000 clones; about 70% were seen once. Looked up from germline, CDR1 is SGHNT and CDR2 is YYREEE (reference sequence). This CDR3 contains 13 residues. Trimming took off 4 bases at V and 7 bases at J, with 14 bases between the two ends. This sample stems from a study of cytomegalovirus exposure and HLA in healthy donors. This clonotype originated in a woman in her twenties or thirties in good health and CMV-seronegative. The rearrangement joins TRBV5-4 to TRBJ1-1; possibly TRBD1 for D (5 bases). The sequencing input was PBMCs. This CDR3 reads CASSTGAGREAFF. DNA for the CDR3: TGTGCCAGCAGCACCGGTGCGGGACGTGAAGCTTTCTTT.